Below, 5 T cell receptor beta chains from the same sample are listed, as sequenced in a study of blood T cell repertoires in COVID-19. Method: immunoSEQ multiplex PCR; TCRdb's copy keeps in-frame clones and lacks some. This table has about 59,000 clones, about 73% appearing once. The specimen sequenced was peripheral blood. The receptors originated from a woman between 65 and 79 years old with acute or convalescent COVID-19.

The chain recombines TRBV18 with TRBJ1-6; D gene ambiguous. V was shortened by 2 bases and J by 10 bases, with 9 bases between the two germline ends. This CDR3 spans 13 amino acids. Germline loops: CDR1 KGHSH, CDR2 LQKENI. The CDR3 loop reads CASSPGSGSPLHF. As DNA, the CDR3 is TGTGCCAGCTCACCAGGCTCGGGATCACCCCTCCACTTT. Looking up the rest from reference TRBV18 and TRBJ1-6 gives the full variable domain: NAGVMQNPRHLVRRRGQEARLRCSPMKGHSHVYWYRQLPEEGLKFMVYLQKENIIDESGMPKERFSAEFPKEGPSILRIQQVVRGDSAAYFCASSPGSGSPLHFGNGTRLTVT.

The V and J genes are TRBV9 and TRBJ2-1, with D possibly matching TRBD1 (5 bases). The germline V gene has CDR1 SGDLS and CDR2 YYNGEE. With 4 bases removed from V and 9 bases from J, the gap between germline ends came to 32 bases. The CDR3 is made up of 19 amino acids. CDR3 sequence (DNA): TGTGCCAGCAGCCCAAAGGGTAAGGGGATAATCACTGATTTGGGTGAGCAGTTCTTC. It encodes CASSPKGKGIITDLGEQFF.

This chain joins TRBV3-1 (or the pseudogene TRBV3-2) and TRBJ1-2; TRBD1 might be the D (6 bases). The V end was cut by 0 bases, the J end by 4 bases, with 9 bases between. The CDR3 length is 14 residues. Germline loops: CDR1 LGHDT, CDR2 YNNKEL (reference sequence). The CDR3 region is CASSQERTVYGYTF. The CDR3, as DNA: TGTGCCAGCAGCCAAGAAAGGACAGTCTATGGCTACACCTTC.

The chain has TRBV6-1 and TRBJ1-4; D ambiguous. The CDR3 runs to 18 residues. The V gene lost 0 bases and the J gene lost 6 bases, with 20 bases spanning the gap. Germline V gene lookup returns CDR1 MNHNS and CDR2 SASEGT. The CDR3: CASSEALGLREGDEKLFF. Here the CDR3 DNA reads TGTGCCAGCAGTGAAGCGCTTGGGCTGCGAGAGGGAGATGAAAAACTGTTTTTT.

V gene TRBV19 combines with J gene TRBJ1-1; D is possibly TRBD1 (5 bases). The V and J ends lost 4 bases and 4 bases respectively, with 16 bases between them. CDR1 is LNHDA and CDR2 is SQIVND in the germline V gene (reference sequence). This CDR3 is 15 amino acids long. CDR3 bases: TGTGCCAGTAGTAGCTCGGGGGTGGGAGGCACTGAAGCTTTCTTT. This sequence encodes CASSSSGVGGTEAFF.